The rows below give T cell receptor beta chains drawn from one sample of a study of T cell responses to AZD1222 COVID-19 vaccine. Profiling relied on immunoSEQ multiplex PCR, and the TCRdb table lists in-frame clones only, not all of them. Of about 120,000 clones in the sample, around 89% were seen once. Sequenced here: peripheral blood, sampled on day 0 of AZD1222 vaccination. The receptor source for this set is an adult in good health. CDR3s include the opening cysteine and the closing phenylalanine or tryptophan. Each record gives: V gene, D gene, clone size, J gene, CDR3 DNA, CDR3 protein. D genes are given only for firm matches. Clone size is stated in some rows and not others, as once, few, many or a class when expanded.

TRBV7-2	-	-	TRBJ1-2	TGTGCCAGCAGCTTAGCGGGGTATGGCTACACCTTC	CASSLAGYGYTF
TRBV18	-	-	TRBJ2-3	TGTGCCAGCTCACCATCCACAGATACGCAGTATTTT	CASSPSTDTQYF
TRBV27	-	many	TRBJ1-2	TGTGCCAGCAGACCCAGGAGTTCAGGGTCTTGGGGCTACACCTTC	CASRPRSSGSWGYTF
TRBV6-1	-	-	TRBJ1-6	TGTGCCAGCAGTGCGCTCGGCGGACAAGGTCTCTCACCCCTCCACTTT	CASSALGGQGLSPLHF
TRBV18	-	-	TRBJ2-7	TGTGCCAGCTCACCACCGTATCAGGGCGCCGAGCAGTACTTC	CASSPPYQGAEQYF
TRBV9	TRBD2	-	TRBJ2-1	TGTGCCAGCAGCGGCCTAGCGGGGGGGCACAATGAGCAGTTCTTC	CASSGLAGGHNEQFF
TRBV20-1	-	-	TRBJ2-2	TGCAGTGCTAGAGGCCGGGGGGAGCTGTTTTTT	CSARGRGELFF
TRBV7-6	-	-	TRBJ2-3	TGTGCCAGCAGCTCCACAATTGGGCCTAGACAGACGAGAAACACAGATACGCAGTATTTT	CASSSTIGPRQTRNTDTQYF
TRBV29-1	-	-	TRBJ2-5	TGCAGCGTGGGGAGAGGGGCGGAGGAGACCCAGTACTTC	CSVGRGAEETQYF
TRBV28	TRBD1	-	TRBJ1-6	TGTGCCAGCAGTAAGGGGGACAGGGATAATTCACCCCTCCACTTT	CASSKGDRDNSPLHF
TRBV18	-	-	TRBJ1-5	TGTGCCAGCTCACGTGGACTGTACAATCAGCCCCAGCATTTT	CASSRGLYNQPQHF
TRBV7-9	-	-	TRBJ2-7	TGTGCCAGCAGCCTATCAAGTGGGGGTTGGGGGAACGAGCAGTACTTC	CASSLSSGGWGNEQYF
TRBV18	-	-	TRBJ2-1	TGTGCCAGCTCATCCGTGGCACGGTACAATGAGCAGTTCTTC	CASSSVARYNEQFF
TRBV18	-	-	TRBJ1-2	TGTGCCAGCTCCCGGGAAGAGTTTCTCTATGGCTACACCTTC	CASSREEFLYGYTF
TRBV16	-	-	TRBJ1-1	TGTGCCAGCAGCCCGCGGATGATGAACACTGAAGCTTTCTTT	CASSPRMMNTEAFF
TRBV28	TRBD1	-	TRBJ2-2	TGTGCCACGATACCGACAGGGCCCGGGGAGCTGTTTTTT	CATIPTGPGELFF
TRBV4-1	-	once	TRBJ1-1	TGCGCCAGCAGCCAAGAGAGCGACAGGTGGCCTGAAGCTTTCTTT	CASSQESDRWPEAFF
TRBV28	-	-	TRBJ2-6	TGTGCCAGCAGTTTATTAGATGGTCCCTCTGGGGCCAACGTCCTGACTTTC	CASSLLDGPSGANVLTF
TRBV5-6	-	-	TRBJ2-1	TGTGCCAGCAGCTTCACCCCTACCTATGAGCAGTTCTTC	CASSFTPTYEQFF
TRBV14	-	-	TRBJ1-4	TGTGCCAGCAGCCAAGTTTTGAGCCGGGGTAATGAAAAACTGTTTTTT	CASSQVLSRGNEKLFF
TRBV2	TRBD1	-	TRBJ2-7	TGTGCCAGCAGGGGACAGGGGAGCTACGAGCAGTACTTC	CASRGQGSYEQYF
TRBV7-3	-	once	TRBJ1-2	TGTGCCAGCAGTCCGGACAGCTCTTATGGCTACACCTTC	CASSPDSSYGYTF
TRBV19	TRBD1	once	TRBJ1-6	TGTGCCAGTGGGGGACAGGGCGGTCTCAATTCACCCCTCCACTTT	CASGGQGGLNSPLHF
TRBV7-9	-	-	TRBJ2-1	TGTGCCAGCAGCTTTCTACCTAAATTAAACAATGAGCAGTTCTTC	CASSFLPKLNNEQFF
TRBV7-2	-	-	TRBJ1-2	TGTGCCAGCAGCTTAGTCCAATGGCGGGACTACACCTTC	CASSLVQWRDYTF
TRBV27	-	-	TRBJ1-4	TGTGCCAGCAGTTCCGGGCCGGGGGGATACGAAAAACTGTTTTTT	CASSSGPGGYEKLFF
TRBV28	-	-	TRBJ1-1	TGTGCCAGCAGAGGCATTGCGGGGGGCGAGACTGAAGCTTTCTTT	CASRGIAGGETEAFF
TRBV28	-	-	TRBJ1-2	TGTGCCAGCACTCAAGCCGGGGACACAAACTATGGCTACACCTTC	CASTQAGDTNYGYTF
TRBV10-1	-	-	TRBJ2-1	TGCGCCAGCAGTGGGGGGCCTGGGGATGAGCAGTTCTTC	CASSGGPGDEQFF
TRBV11-2	TRBD1	-	TRBJ2-7	TGTGCCAGCAGCAGAACCGGGACAGTCTACGAGCAGTACTTC	CASSRTGTVYEQYF
TRBV10-3	-	once	TRBJ2-1	TGTGCCATCAGTGTCGGCAGGGAGAATGAGCAGTTCTTC	CAISVGRENEQFF
TRBV6-5	-	-	TRBJ1-5	TGTGCCAGCAGTTACTCCACAGAGGGGAATCAGCCCCAGCATTTT	CASSYSTEGNQPQHF
TRBV5-1	TRBD2	-	TRBJ2-5	TGCGCCAGCAGCCCGGGACTAGCGGGGGGCATGCAAGAGACCCAGTACTTC	CASSPGLAGGMQETQYF
TRBV7-9	-	-	TRBJ2-2	TGTGCCAGCAGCTCCAGGACCGACAGGTTCTCGAACACCGGGGAGCTGTTTTTT	CASSSRTDRFSNTGELFF
TRBV3-1/TRBV3-2	-	-	TRBJ1-4	TGTGCCAGCTCCGGGAGGGCAACTAATGAAAAACTGTTTTTT	CASSGRATNEKLFF
TRBV9	-	-	TRBJ1-6	TGTGCCAGCTCTTCAGGGAATAATTCACCCCTCCACTTT	CASSSGNNSPLHF
TRBV5-1	TRBD1	-	TRBJ1-4	TGCGCCAGCAGCTCCGGGACAGGGAGCGAAAAACTGTTTTTT	CASSSGTGSEKLFF
TRBV2	TRBD2	-	TRBJ2-5	TGTGCCAGCAGTACTCTAGCGGGGGAGGAGACCCAGTACTTC	CASSTLAGEETQYF
TRBV6-2/TRBV6-3	-	-	TRBJ2-2	TGTGCCAGCAGTTACTTTGGCAGGGCGAACACCGGGGAGCTGTTTTTT	CASSYFGRANTGELFF
TRBV10-3	-	once	TRBJ1-1	TGTGCCATCAGTGCCGGGTATGAAGCTTTCTTT	CAISAGYEAFF
TRBV7-8	TRBD2	-	TRBJ2-1	TGTGCCAGCAGCGCGAATGGACTAGCGGGGGTGGGAAATGAGCAGTTCTTC	CASSANGLAGVGNEQFF
TRBV7-2	-	-	TRBJ1-6	TGTGCCAGCAGCTTAGTAGGGGATGGGAATTCACCCCTCCACTTT	CASSLVGDGNSPLHF
TRBV28	-	-	TRBJ1-2	TGTGCCAGCAGTTTGTCGGCAGGGAACTATGGCTACACCTTC	CASSLSAGNYGYTF
TRBV4-2	TRBD1	-	TRBJ1-1	TGTGCCAGCAGCCACCCACAGGGGGCAGGCATAGAGGGCACTGAAGCTTTCTTT	CASSHPQGAGIEGTEAFF
TRBV19	TRBD1	-	TRBJ2-1	TGTGCCAGTAGTATAGCAGGGACAGGGAGCAATGAGCAGTTCTTC	CASSIAGTGSNEQFF